The next 15 T cell receptor beta chains were all read from a single sample in a study of T cell responses to AZD1222 COVID-19 vaccine. Repertoires were generated with immunoSEQ multiplex PCR, while TCRdb's copy carries only in-frame clones and drops some. The data hold roughly 200,000 clones, with approximately 90% observed a single time. Source: peripheral blood, taken 28 days after the second dose of the MenACWY control vaccine. These receptors were taken from an adult who received the MenACWY meningococcal vaccine as a control.

The rearrangement links TRBV24-1 to TRBJ2-5; 9 bases are shared with TRBD1. CDR1 and CDR2 from the germline V gene are KGHDR and SFDVKD. The CDR3 is 16 residues long. V dropped 3 bases and J dropped 4; count of bases not matched to a gene: 8. The CDR3 protein is CATSDPDRGVRETQYF. CDR3 DNA: TGTGCCACCAGTGATCCGGACAGGGGTGTACGAGAGACCCAGTACTTC.

The chain couples TRBV9 to TRBJ2-3, with TRBD2 identical over 7 bases. This CDR3 is built from 17 residues. CDR1 is SGDLS, CDR2 YYNGEE, per germline. The V gene end was trimmed by 1 base and the J gene end by 2 bases; junction bases not matched to a gene: 10. The CDR3 bases are TGTGCCAGCAGCGTAAGCGCGGACGGGAGGTACACAGATACGCAGTATTTT. Protein: CASSVSADGRYTDTQYF.

V gene TRBV28 combines with J gene TRBJ2-7; 10 nucleotides align to TRBD1. Germline V gene lookup returns CDR1 MDHEN and CDR2 SYDVKM. The CDR3 runs 15 residues. The V gene end was trimmed by 6 bases and the J gene end by 4 bases; junction bases not matched to a gene: 9. CDR3 bases: TGTGCCAGCAGATTAGACAGGGGGCGCGGATACGAGCAGTACTTC. It specifies CASRLDRGRGYEQYF.

The chain employs TRBV5-5 and TRBJ2-1; D unresolved. With 4 bases removed from V and 8 bases from J, the gap between germline ends came to 7 bases. Germline V gene lookup returns CDR1 SGHKS and CDR2 YYEKEE (reference sequence). The CDR3 is 11 residues long. The CDR3 DNA reads as TGTGCCAGCAGCCCTATGGATGAGCAGTTCTTC. It encodes CASSPMDEQFF.

The rearrangement uses TRBV5-1 and TRBJ1-1, with a weak D call TRBD1 (5 bases). The germline V and J ends were trimmed by 0 bases and 4 bases, with 16 bases remaining between them. In germline, CDR1 is SGHRS, CDR2 YFSETQ. The CDR3 is 16 amino acids. The DNA of the CDR3 is TGCGCCAGCAGCTTGGCAAGAGGGGCGCCGAGCACTGAAGCTTTCTTT. Amino acids: CASSLARGAPSTEAFF.

The rearrangement joins TRBV10-3 to TRBJ1-2, with D possibly being TRBD1 (6 bases). Germline V lookup: CDR1 ENHRY, CDR2 SYGVKD. V was shortened by 1 base and J by 6 bases, with 12 bases between the two germline ends. There are 14 residues in the CDR3. The DNA of the CDR3 is TGTGCCATCAGTGAGTACGTCGGGGGGCATGGCTACACCTTC. As protein: CAISEYVGGHGYTF.

This clone was counted a few times. The chain carries TRBV19 and TRBJ1-1; the D is unclear. The CDR3 extends over 15 amino acids. Germline CDR1 is LNHDA and CDR2 is SQIVND (reference sequence). V lost 5 bases and J 5 bases, leaving 18 bases between the germline ends. Here the CDR3 reads CASSSDGRGLTEAFF. The CDR3 DNA sequence: TGTGCCAGTAGTTCTGACGGGAGAGGGCTAACTGAAGCTTTCTTT.

The gene calls are TRBV6-1 and TRBJ2-3; D unresolved. Germline values: CDR1 MNHNS, CDR2 SASEGT. This CDR3 has 12 residues. Trimming removed 2 bases from V and 5 bases from J, with 5 bases in between. The CDR3 loop is CASSEFGDTQYF. CDR3 in DNA: TGTGCCAGCAGTGAATTTGGAGATACGCAGTATTTT.

This chain links TRBV19 with TRBJ2-2; maybe TRBD2 (5 bases). This CDR3 has 15 amino acids. Trimming removed 5 bases from V and 0 bases from J, with 10 bases in between. From germline, CDR1 is LNHDA and CDR2 SQIVND (reference sequence). The CDR3, as DNA: TGTGCCAGTAGTCTCGGACTCGCGAACACCGGGGAGCTGTTTTTT. This codes for CASSLGLANTGELFF.

This chain uses TRBV3-1 (or the pseudogene TRBV3-2) with TRBJ1-2; D uncertain. CDR1 and CDR2 (germline): LGHDT, YNNKEL (reference sequence). The length of the CDR3 is 13 residues. V was trimmed by 2 bases and J by 4 bases, leaving 8 bases between them. The CDR3 coding sequence is TGTGCCAGCAGCCAACTCCTCAGCTATGGCTACACCTTC. Its protein is CASSQLLSYGYTF.

The chain couples TRBV19 to TRBJ1-6; D gene uncertain. This CDR3 contains 16 residues. Germline V gene lookup returns CDR1 LNHDA and CDR2 SQIVND (reference sequence). Deletions cut 7 bases from V and 0 bases from J, with 13 bases between. The CDR3 is CASNMRETSYNSPLHF. In DNA, the CDR3 is TGTGCCAGTAATATGAGGGAAACCTCCTATAATTCACCCCTCCACTTT.

The genes are TRBV7-3 and TRBJ2-1; D unclear. The germline V and J ends were trimmed by 0 bases and 5 bases, with 8 bases remaining between them. Looked up from germline, CDR1 is SGHTA and CDR2 is FQGTGA. The CDR3 runs to 14 residues. The CDR3 sequence: CASSLTPRHNEQFF. The CDR3 DNA follows: TGTGCCAGCAGCTTAACACCTCGACACAATGAGCAGTTCTTC.

The CDR3 here is CASRHLAGGSYNEQFF. The CDR3 DNA reads TGTGCCAGCAGACATCTAGCGGGAGGATCCTACAATGAGCAGTTCTTC. The chain combines TRBV2 with TRBJ2-1; TRBD2 aligns across 11 bases. V gave up 6 bases and J gave up 1 base; unmatched junction bases: 5. This CDR3 spans 16 amino acids. Germline V gene lookup returns CDR1 SNHLY and CDR2 FYNNEI.

V gene TRBV6-5 combines with J gene TRBJ2-1; perhaps TRBD2 as D (7 bases). Trimming left V 7 bases short and J 6 bases short, with 16 bases between. The CDR3 is 14 residues long. Germline lookup yields CDR1 MNHEY and CDR2 SVGAGI. Written as DNA, the CDR3 is TGTGCCAGCAAAGGGGGAGGGGGGCTCAATGAGCAGTTCTTC. Translation gives CASKGGGGLNEQFF.

The count of this clone is one. This chain connects TRBV27 to TRBJ2-6; no firm D call. The CDR3 is made up of 16 amino acids. Trimming removed 0 bases from V and 4 bases from J, with 10 bases in between. CDR1 is MNHEY and CDR2 is SMNVEV in the germline V gene (reference sequence). The chain's CDR3 is CASSLSIGAGANVLTF. CDR3 coding DNA: TGTGCCAGCAGTTTATCGATTGGAGCCGGGGCCAACGTCCTGACTTTC.